This entry lists 23 T cell receptor beta chains sequenced from one sample in a study of identifying expanded T cells in peripheral blood. Generated by immunoSEQ multiplex PCR, the TCRdb table keeps only in-frame clones and is missing some. There are 50,000 to 70,000 clones in the sample; around 87% occur only once, and around 4.6% lies in the top ten. Source material: blood. Receptors were obtained from a person aged 18 to 70 in good health.

The gene calls are TRBV28 and TRBJ2-7; D may be TRBD1 or TRBD2 (5 bases each). Per germline, CDR1 MDHEN and CDR2 SYDVKM. The V end lost 3 bases, the J end lost 6 bases, and 12 bases lay between the germline ends. CDR3 size: 13 residues. The CDR3 nucleotides are TGTGCCAGCAGTTTCATCCGGGGCCCCGAGCAGTACTTC. It yields the protein CASSFIRGPEQYF.

This clone was recorded a few times. The CDR3 loop is CASSEGEAGELFF. As DNA, the CDR3 is TGTGCCAGCAGTGAAGGGGAGGCCGGGGAGCTGTTTTTT. The chain combines TRBV25-1 with TRBJ2-2; a weak D match, TRBD2 (6 bases). The CDR3 has 13 residues. Between the trimmed V and J ends, which lost 2 bases and 6 bases, there was a span of 7 bases. Germline V CDR1 and CDR2: MGHDK, SYGVNS. The complete variable domain, with remaining parts taken from reference TRBV25-1 and TRBJ2-2, reads EADIYQTPRYLVIGTGKKITLECSQTMGHDKMYWYQQDPGMELHLIHYSYGVNSTEKGDLSSESTVSRIRTEHFPLTLESARPSHTSQYLCASSEGEAGELFFGEGSRLTVL.

This clone came up a few times. The CDR3 DNA sequence: TGTGCCAGCAGCGGGGACAGGGGAGATGGAACTGAAGCTTTCTTT. As protein: CASSGDRGDGTEAFF. The chain couples TRBV9 to TRBJ1-1, with TRBD1 identical over 10 bases. Trimming took 3 bases from V and 5 from J; bases not matched to a gene: 7. The CDR3 extends over 15 amino acids. Per the germline V gene, CDR1 is SGDLS and CDR2 is YYNGEE.

J is TRBJ1-3 and V is TRBV29-1; the D gene is possibly TRBD1 (5 bases). CDR1 is SQVTM and CDR2 is ANQGSEA in the germline V gene. Trimming cost V 7 bases and J 3 bases, with 19 bases left between them. The CDR3 sequence is 15 residues long. In nucleotides, the CDR3 is TGCAGCGGAGGTTCTCAGGGTATAGGTGGAAACACCATATATTTT. Protein: CSGGSQGIGGNTIYF. Together with reference TRBV29-1 and TRBJ1-3, the CDR3 gives the full variable domain: SAVISQKPSRDICQRGTSLTIQCQVDSQVTMMFWYRQQPGQSLTLIATANQGSEATYESGFVIDKFPISRPNLTFSTLTVSNMSPEDSSIYLCSGGSQGIGGNTIYFGEGSWLTVV.

This clone has just a few counts. The CDR3 bases are TGTGCCAGCAGCGCCCTAGCGGGAGGGTCCAATGAGCAGTTCTTC. It yields the protein CASSALAGGSNEQFF. The chain carries TRBV6-4 and TRBJ2-1; 12 bases align to TRBD2. V gave up 6 bases and J gave up 6 bases; unmatched junction bases: 6. The CDR3 covers 15 residues. CDR1 is MRHNA and CDR2 is SNTAGT in the germline V gene.

V and J are TRBV5-1 and TRBJ1-1; D unclear. CDR3 length: 14 amino acids. Per the germline V gene, CDR1 is SGHRS and CDR2 is YFSETQ. With 3 bases removed from V and 1 base from J, the gap between germline ends came to 10 bases. The CDR3 nucleotides read TGCGCCAGCAGCTCCAAGGTGGAGAACACTGAAGCTTTCTTT. The encoded protein is CASSSKVENTEAFF.

V usage is TRBV2 and J usage is TRBJ2-1; 9 nucleotides match TRBD2. Germline CDR1 and CDR2: SNHLY and FYNNEI. V gave up 6 bases and J gave up 0 bases; unmatched junction bases: 6. The CDR3 runs 16 residues. The CDR3 here is CASRDSGSLSYNEQFF. CDR3 DNA: TGTGCCAGCAGGGATAGCGGGAGCCTCTCCTACAATGAGCAGTTCTTC.

The rearrangement links TRBV14 to TRBJ2-7; TRBD1 matches 8 bases. V shed 6 bases and J 0 bases; nucleotides not matched to a gene: 7. CDR1 is SGHDN, CDR2 FVKESK, per germline. The CDR3 runs to 15 residues. CDR3 sequence: CASRRSGTGSYEQYF. CDR3 coding DNA: TGTGCCAGCAGGCGGTCCGGGACAGGCTCCTACGAGCAGTACTTC.

The V gene is TRBV5-5, the J gene TRBJ1-1; D not resolved. V gave up 1 base and J gave up 0 bases, with 13 bases separating them. Germline CDR1 is SGHKS and CDR2 is YYEKEE (reference sequence). The CDR3 sequence is 16 residues long. The CDR3 reads CASSLQRGGLNTEAFF. The CDR3 bases are TGTGCCAGCAGCTTGCAGCGGGGAGGCTTGAACACTGAAGCTTTCTTT.

This chain joins TRBV9 and TRBJ2-7; D is unresolved. V was pared by 2 bases and J by 3 bases, with 6 bases between. The CDR3 runs to 12 residues. Germline CDR1 reads SGDLS; CDR2 reads YYNGEE. CDR3 bases: TGTGCCAGCAGCGTGACGGTCTACGAGCAGTACTTC. This translates into CASSVTVYEQYF.

The CDR3 here is CASSLNRLAGGGEQYF. The CDR3, as DNA: TGCGCCAGCAGCCTAAATCGACTAGCGGGAGGCGGCGAGCAGTACTTC. The V call is TRBV5-1, the J call TRBJ2-7; 13 nucleotides match TRBD2. V was pared by 4 bases and J by 6 bases, with 10 bases of the junction left unmatched. The CDR3 is made up of 16 amino acids. Germline V gene data show CDR1 as SGHRS and CDR2 as YFSETQ.

The chain recombines TRBV18 with TRBJ1-1; 7 positions match TRBD1. CDR1 and CDR2 (germline): KGHSH, LQKENI. The V and J ends lost 1 base and 1 base, in that order; junction bases with no gene match: 3. The CDR3 contains 15 residues. CDR3 protein: CASSPLTGPNTEAFF. The DNA of the CDR3 is TGTGCCAGCTCACCACTGACAGGGCCGAACACTGAAGCTTTCTTT.

V usage is TRBV4-2 and J usage is TRBJ2-2; 9 nucleotides align to TRBD2. The trim removed 1 base at V and 0 bases at J, leaving 6 bases unmatched. Germline V gene sequence: CDR1 LGHNA, CDR2 YNFKEQ. The CDR3 is made up of 18 amino acids. The chain's CDR3 is CASSQVSLAGANTGELFF. The DNA for the CDR3 is TGTGCCAGCAGCCAAGTTTCATTAGCGGGAGCGAACACCGGGGAGCTGTTTTTT.

The chain combines TRBV18 with TRBJ2-5; D tentatively fits TRBD1 or TRBD2 (5 bases each). The CDR3 has 14 amino acids. CDR1 is KGHSH and CDR2 is LQKENI in the germline V gene. The V and J ends lost 0 bases and 5 bases respectively, with 10 bases between them. CDR3 DNA: TGTGCCAGCTCACCACCGGAAGGGACGGAGACCCAGTACTTC. The encoded protein is CASSPPEGTETQYF.

The chain employs TRBV29-1 and TRBJ2-3; no firm D call. The V and J ends lost 5 bases and 0 bases respectively, with 15 bases between them. Germline CDR1 is SQVTM and CDR2 is ANQGSEA. The CDR3 runs 15 residues. The CDR3 DNA sequence: TGCAGCGTTAGGACGGTGAAAACTAGCACAGATACGCAGTATTTT. The encoded protein is CSVRTVKTSTDTQYF.

The genes are TRBV4-2 and TRBJ1-2; no clear D. The ends were cut back, 0 bases at V and 4 bases at J, with 15 bases in the middle. The CDR3 is 16 amino acids. CDR1 and CDR2 from the germline V gene are LGHNA and YNFKEQ. The CDR3 DNA reads TGTGCCAGCAGCCAAGATCCCCAAGGTGAAAGCTATGGCTACACCTTC. This translates into CASSQDPQGESYGYTF.

The rearrangement links TRBV9 to TRBJ1-1; D not resolved. Germline loops: CDR1 SGDLS, CDR2 YYNGEE. V shed 1 base and J shed 1 base, with 11 bases lying between them. This CDR3 comprises 15 residues. The CDR3 bases are TGTGCCAGCAGCGTACCCCAGGACTCGAACACTGAAGCTTTCTTT. This codes for CASSVPQDSNTEAFF.

The CDR3 DNA reads as TGCGCCCGGGAAAAGTGCGGGGGGGCCCACGAGCAGTACTTC. Its protein is CAREKCGGAHEQYF. The chain recombines TRBV10-1 with TRBJ2-7; 9 bases map to TRBD2. Per germline, CDR1 WNHNN and CDR2 SYGVQD (reference sequence). J gave up 5 bases and V 11 bases, and 13 bases lay outside the gene matches. The length of the CDR3 is 14 residues.

By sample share, this clone is medium-sized. The chain employs TRBV6-4 and TRBJ2-7; TRBD1 matches 7 bases. Germline V CDR1 and CDR2: MRHNA, SNTAGT. The trim removed 2 bases at V and 0 bases at J, leaving 1 base unmatched. The CDR3 covers 14 residues. For the CDR3, the DNA is TGTGCCAGCAGTGACGGGACAGACTCCTACGAGCAGTACTTC. This sequence encodes CASSDGTDSYEQYF.

The chain is built from TRBV13 and TRBJ2-3, with 10 nucleotides matching TRBD1. The CDR3 is 15 amino acids. J was trimmed by 4 bases and V by 4 bases; bases with no gene match: 5. The germline CDR1 and CDR2 sequences are PRHDT and FYEKMQ (reference sequence). CDR3 in amino acids: CASSWWTGGPDTQYF. DNA for the CDR3: TGTGCCAGCAGCTGGTGGACAGGGGGGCCAGATACGCAGTATTTT.

The genes are TRBV15 and TRBJ2-2; TRBD2 might be the D (6 bases). CDR1 is LNHNV, CDR2 YYDKDF, per germline (reference sequence). The CDR3 covers 13 residues. Between the trimmed V and J ends, which lost 3 bases and 6 bases, there was a span of 8 bases. The CDR3 spells CATSSGTPGELFF. CDR3 DNA sequence: TGTGCCACCAGCAGCGGGACTCCCGGGGAGCTGTTTTTT.

The chain has TRBV14 and TRBJ2-5; 10 bases match TRBD1. With the DNA end fitting TRBJ2-7 better, the J assignment may be wrong. This CDR3 contains 16 residues. Germline V CDR1 and CDR2: SGHDN, FVKESK. The CDR3 region is CASSHRAGTGAYEQYF. CDR3 nucleotide sequence: TGTGCCAGCAGCCACAGGGCCGGGACAGGGGCCTACGAGCAGTACTTC.

This chain uses TRBV6-4 with TRBJ2-3; 10 positions match TRBD2. CDR3 length: 15 residues. CDR1 is MRHNA, CDR2 SNTAGT, per germline. V gave up 3 bases and J gave up 2 bases; unmatched junction bases: 2. The CDR3 bases are TGTGCCAGCAGTGAAGCGGGGGGGTCCACAGATACGCAGTATTTT. Translated: CASSEAGGSTDTQYF.